This T cell receptor beta chain was observed in a study of human T cells and chemical hapten exposure (dated by TCRdb to the early 2020s). For the study in its entirety: The libraries were sequenced as a pool, and the TCR yield per sample differed mostly because of small variations in library volumes within the pool. The study tracked peripheral blood TCR repertoire changes in vivo during primary and secondary sensitization to the hapten diphenylcyclopropenone (DPC) in alopecia patients. Each blood RNA sample was used to sequence both TCR alpha and TCR beta chains. Study-level results and caveats: After repeated subsampling, the strength of the expansion versus patch-test correlation and the threshold at which it became significant changed. DPC sensitization did not change the number of TCRs with a frequency above 1 in 1000, and there was no evidence of changes in global repertoire structure.

This clonotype occurred many times. This clone's antigen is unknown. No base quality information exists; no much larger clone differs at one position. To prepare the library, 5' RACE was applied. Sequencer: Illumina MiSeq. Library preparation attached unique molecular identifiers to individual cDNA molecules for quantitative, reproducible TCR counting. In the source study's methods: Samples had a median of approximately 96,000 TCRs, with a range from about 23,224 to 700,000. The Decombinator software suite was used to annotate V, J and CDR3 in the TCR reads. Every sample was subsampled to the same number of TCRs (28,000) for the PS versus PT1 abundance plots. TCRs were defined as expanded if absent before sensitization and observed at least eight times at the 2-week time point. TCRdb handled the public reads itself, with Q25 trimming in fastp and clone calling in MiXCR, and kept productive beta chains. Each entry is one CDR3 protein sequence, shown with its most common DNA and genes. V and J calls and clone size were set by TCRdb, not the authors. The table for this sample lists tens of thousands of distinct CDR3 sequences; more than 7.5% of them were counted only once. The ten largest clones capture under 3% of the sample.

Total RNA was isolated from unfractionated whole blood collected in Tempus Blood RNA tubes. Roughly five healthy volunteers acted as controls for TCR sequencing and had blood drawn at day 0, 2 weeks and 6 weeks. This receptor was taken from a male donor in good health.

The CDR3 loop reads CASSYSGTGVDTQYF. The DNA reads as follows: TGTGCCAGCAGTTACTCCGGGACAGGGGTCGATACGCAGTATTTT. This chain is built from TRBV6-5 and TRBJ2-3; the junction holds 10 bases that match TRBD1. In the germline V gene, CDR1 corresponds to MNHEY and CDR2 to SVGAGI. Here V drops 0 bases and J drops 6 bases, and the junction holds 3 bases not matched to any gene. Counted from cysteine to phenylalanine, this CDR3 has 15 amino acids. Kept here is only the CDR3 DNA, which spans 45 bases and is read in frame from base 1.